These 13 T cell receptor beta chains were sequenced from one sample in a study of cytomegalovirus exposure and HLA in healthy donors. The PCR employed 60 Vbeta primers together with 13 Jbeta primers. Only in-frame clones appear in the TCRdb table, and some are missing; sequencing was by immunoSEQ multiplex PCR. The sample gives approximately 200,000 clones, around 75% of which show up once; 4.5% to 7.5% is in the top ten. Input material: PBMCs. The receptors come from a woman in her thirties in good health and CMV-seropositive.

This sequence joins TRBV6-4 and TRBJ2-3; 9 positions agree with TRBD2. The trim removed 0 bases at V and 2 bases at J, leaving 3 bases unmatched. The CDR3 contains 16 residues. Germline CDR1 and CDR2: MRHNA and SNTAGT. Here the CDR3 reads CASSDSTSGNTDTQYF. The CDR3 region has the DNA TGTGCCAGCAGTGACTCGACTAGCGGAAACACAGATACGCAGTATTTT.

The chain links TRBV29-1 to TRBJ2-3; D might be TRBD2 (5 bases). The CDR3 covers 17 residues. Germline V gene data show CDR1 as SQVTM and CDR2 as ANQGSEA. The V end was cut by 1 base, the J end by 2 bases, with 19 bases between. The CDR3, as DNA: TGCAGCGTTGAAGTCGTAAAAGGCGGGTCCCCCACAGATACGCAGTATTTT. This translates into CSVEVVKGGSPTDTQYF.

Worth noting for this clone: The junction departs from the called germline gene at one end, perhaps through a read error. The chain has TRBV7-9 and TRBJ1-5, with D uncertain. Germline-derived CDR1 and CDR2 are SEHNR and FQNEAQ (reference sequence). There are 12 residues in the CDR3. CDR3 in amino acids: CASGFFNQPQHF. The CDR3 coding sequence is TGTGCCAGCGGCTTCTTCAATCAGCCCCAGCATTTT. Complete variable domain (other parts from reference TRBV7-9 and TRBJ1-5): DTGVSQNPRHKITKRGQNVTFRCDPISEHNRLYWYRQTLGQGPEFLTYFQNEAQLEKSRLLSDRFSAERPKGSFSTLEIQRTEQGDSAMYLCASGFFNQPQHFGDGTRLSIL.

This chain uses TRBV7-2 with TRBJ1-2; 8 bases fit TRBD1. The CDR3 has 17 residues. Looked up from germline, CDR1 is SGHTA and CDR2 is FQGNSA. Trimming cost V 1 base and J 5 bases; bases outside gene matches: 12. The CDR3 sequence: CASSLDTPPDREYGYTF. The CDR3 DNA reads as TGTGCCAGCAGCTTAGATACGCCCCCGGACAGGGAATATGGCTACACCTTC.

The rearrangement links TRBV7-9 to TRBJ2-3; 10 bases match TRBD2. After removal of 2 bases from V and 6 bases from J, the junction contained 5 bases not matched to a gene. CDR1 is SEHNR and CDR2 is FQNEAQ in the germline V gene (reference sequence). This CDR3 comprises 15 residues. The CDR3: CASSLRIAGGDTQYF. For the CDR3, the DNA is TGTGCCAGCAGCTTACGGATAGCGGGAGGCGATACGCAGTATTTT.

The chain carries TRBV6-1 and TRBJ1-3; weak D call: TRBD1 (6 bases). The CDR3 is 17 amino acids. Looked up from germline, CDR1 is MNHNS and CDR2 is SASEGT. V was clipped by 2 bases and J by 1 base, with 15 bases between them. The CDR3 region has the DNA TGTGCCAGCAGTGAATTACAGGGTGCAGTGTCTGGAAACACCATATATTTT. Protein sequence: CASSELQGAVSGNTIYF.

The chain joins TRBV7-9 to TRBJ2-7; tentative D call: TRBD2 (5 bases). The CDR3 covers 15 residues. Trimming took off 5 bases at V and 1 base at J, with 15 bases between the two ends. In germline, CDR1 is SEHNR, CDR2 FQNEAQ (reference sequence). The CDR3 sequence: CASSKPGSGSYEQYF. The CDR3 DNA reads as TGTGCCAGCAGCAAACCCGGCTCGGGGTCCTACGAGCAGTACTTC.

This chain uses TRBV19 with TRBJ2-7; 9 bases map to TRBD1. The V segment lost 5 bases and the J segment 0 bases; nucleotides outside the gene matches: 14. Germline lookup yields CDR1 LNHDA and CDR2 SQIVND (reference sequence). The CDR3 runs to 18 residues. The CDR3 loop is CASSGRDRVDLSSYEQYF. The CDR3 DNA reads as TGTGCCAGTAGTGGACGGGACAGGGTCGATCTTAGCTCCTACGAGCAGTACTTC.

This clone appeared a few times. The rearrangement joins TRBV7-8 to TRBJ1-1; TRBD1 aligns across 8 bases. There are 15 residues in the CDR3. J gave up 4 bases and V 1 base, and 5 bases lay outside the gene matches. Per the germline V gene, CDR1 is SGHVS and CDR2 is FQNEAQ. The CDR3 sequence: CASSLETGVATEAFF. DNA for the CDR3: TGTGCCAGCAGCTTAGAGACAGGGGTAGCCACTGAAGCTTTCTTT.

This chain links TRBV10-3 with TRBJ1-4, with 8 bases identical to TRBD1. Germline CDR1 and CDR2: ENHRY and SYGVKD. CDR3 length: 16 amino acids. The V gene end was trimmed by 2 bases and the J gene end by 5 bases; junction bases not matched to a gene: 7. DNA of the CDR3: TGTGCCATCAGTGAGCACAGGGGGTCACCGAATGAAAAACTGTTTTTT. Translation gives CAISEHRGSPNEKLFF.

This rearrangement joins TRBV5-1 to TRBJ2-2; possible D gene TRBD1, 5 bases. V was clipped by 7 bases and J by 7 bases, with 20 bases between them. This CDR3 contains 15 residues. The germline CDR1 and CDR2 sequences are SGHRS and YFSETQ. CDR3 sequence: CASGAARGLGGELFF. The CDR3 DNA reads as TGCGCCAGCGGGGCTGCAAGAGGTTTGGGCGGGGAGCTGTTTTTT. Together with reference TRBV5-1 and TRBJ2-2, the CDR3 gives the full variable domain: KAGVTQTPRYLIKTRGQQVTLSCSPISGHRSVSWYQQTPGQGLQFLFEYFSETQRNKGNFPGRFSGRQFSNSRSEMNVSTLELGDSALYLCASGAARGLGGELFFGEGSRLTVL.

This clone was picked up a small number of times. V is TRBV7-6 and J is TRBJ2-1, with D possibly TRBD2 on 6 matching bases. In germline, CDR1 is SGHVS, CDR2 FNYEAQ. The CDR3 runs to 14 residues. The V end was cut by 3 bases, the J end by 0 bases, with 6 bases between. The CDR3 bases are TGTGCCAGCAGCTTGGGGGGCTCCTACAATGAGCAGTTCTTC. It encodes CASSLGGSYNEQFF.

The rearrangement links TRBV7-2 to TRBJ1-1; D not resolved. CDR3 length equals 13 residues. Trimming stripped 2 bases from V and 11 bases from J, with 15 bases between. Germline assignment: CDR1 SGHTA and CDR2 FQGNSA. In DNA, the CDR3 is TGTGCCAGCAGCTTATTGGCAGGCTCGGTTGCTTTCTTT. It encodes CASSLLAGSVAFF.